This entry lists 10 T cell receptor beta chains sequenced from one sample in a study of shared clonotypes between healthy human individuals (TCRdb year 2020). Libraries came from the immunoSEQ multiplex PCR assay. TCRdb took this table from immuneACCESS and kept in-frame rearrangements with V and J called. Such tables lack part of the clones; where checked against another copy, unresolved V genes explain under half of the gap, and the rest is unexplained. The sample data list some 900,000 clones, and approximately 76% of these were observed just once. The top ten clones comprise approximately 1.5% of the sample. The source material was memory CD4+ T cells sorted from blood. The cell subset or site label here, explained by the study, means: CD45RA-negative fraction. These TCRs come from a man between 18 and 35 years old in good health.

The chain combines TRBV19 with TRBJ2-5, with TRBD2 identical over 8 bases. The CDR3 has 13 amino acids. J lost 2 bases, V lost 7 bases, and 3 bases had no gene match. The germline gives CDR1 LNHDA, CDR2 SQIVND (reference sequence). As DNA, the CDR3 is TGTGCCAGTAAGGTAGCGGGGCAAGAGACCCAGTACTTC. Its protein product is CASKVAGQETQYF.

J is TRBJ1-6 and V is TRBV18, with D hard to call. The CDR3 totals 14 residues. Germline assignment: CDR1 KGHSH and CDR2 LQKENI. V shed 1 base and J shed 8 bases, with 9 bases lying between them. Here the CDR3 reads CASSPLREYSPLHF. The DNA for the CDR3 is TGTGCCAGCTCACCACTTAGGGAGTATTCACCCCTCCACTTT.

This chain links TRBV14 with TRBJ1-2; tentatively, D is TRBD1 (5 bases). Deletions cut 4 bases from V and 5 bases from J, with 20 bases between. This CDR3 has 16 residues. Germline CDR1 and CDR2: SGHDN and FVKESK. The CDR3 DNA reads TGTGCCAGCAGCCCACAGTCCCGGGACGGAGTTTATGGCTACACCTTC. This codes for CASSPQSRDGVYGYTF.

V usage is TRBV7-2 and J usage is TRBJ2-7, with a possible D match to TRBD1 (6 bases). The CDR3 sequence is 15 residues long. Germline CDR1 reads SGHTA; CDR2 reads FQGNSA. Deletions cut 5 bases from V and 2 bases from J, with 16 bases between. DNA of the CDR3: TGTGCCAGCAGCCCTAGGGGTAGGGGGACCTACGAGCAGTACTTC. It is translated as CASSPRGRGTYEQYF. The complete variable domain, with remaining parts taken from reference TRBV7-2 and TRBJ2-7, reads GAGVSQSPSNKVTEKGKDVELRCDPISGHTALYWYRQSLGQGLEFLIYFQGNSAPDKSGLPSDRFSAERTGGSVSTLTIQRTQQEDSAVYLCASSPRGRGTYEQYFGPGTRLTVT.

V gene TRBV4-1 combines with J gene TRBJ1-6; D possibly corresponds to TRBD1 (5 bases). The ends were cut back, 4 bases at V and 6 bases at J, with 16 bases in the middle. This CDR3 is 16 amino acids long. Germline lookup yields CDR1 MGHRA and CDR2 YSYEKL. CDR3 in amino acids: CASSRQLPQVNSPLHF. CDR3 DNA sequence: TGCGCCAGCAGCCGACAGTTACCACAGGTTAATTCACCCCTCCACTTT.

The chain is built from TRBV6-6 and TRBJ1-1; D ambiguous. The CDR3 totals 13 residues. Germline lookup yields CDR1 MNHNY and CDR2 SVGAGI (reference sequence). The V and J ends lost 0 bases and 11 bases respectively, with 13 bases between them. CDR3 sequence reads: CASSYSFMRGAFF. The CDR3 nucleotides read TGTGCCAGCAGTTACTCGTTTATGCGAGGGGCTTTCTTT.

The chain links TRBV5-6 to TRBJ2-7; possibly TRBD2 for D (6 bases). The CDR3 extends over 15 amino acids. V lost 1 base, J lost 3 bases, and 14 bases lay in between. Germline V gene sequence: CDR1 SGHDT, CDR2 YYEEEE. For the CDR3, the DNA is TGTGCCAGCAGCTTGTTATCGGGAGTAGGCTACGAGCAGTACTTC. This codes for CASSLLSGVGYEQYF.

The CDR3 is CASSPTSGSWEQYF. CDR3 in DNA: TGTGCCAGCTCACCTACTAGCGGGAGTTGGGAGCAGTACTTC. The genes are TRBV18 and TRBJ2-7; 11 nucleotides align to TRBD2. The V and J ends lost 3 bases and 7 bases, in that order; junction bases with no gene match: 5. CDR1 and CDR2 (germline): KGHSH, LQKENI. The length of the CDR3 is 14 residues.

The chain links TRBV21-1 to TRBJ1-1. TRBV21-1 is termed a pseudogene. The CDR3 sequence is 12 residues long. CDR3 sequence reads: CASSKNLKEAFF. The DNA for the CDR3 is TGTGCCAGCAGCAAAAATTTAAAGGAAGCTTTCTTT.

The chain links TRBV4-3 to TRBJ2-5; D gene uncertain. Per the germline V gene, CDR1 is LGHNA and CDR2 is YSLEER. The CDR3 runs to 14 residues. Trimming cost V 1 base and J 1 base, with 7 bases left between them. CDR3 residues: CASSQAGVQETQYF. CDR3 sequence (DNA): TGCGCCAGCAGCCAAGCGGGCGTCCAAGAGACCCAGTACTTC.